The sequence of this T cell receptor beta chain was determined in a study of T cells after yellow fever vaccination. Study-wide context: Libraries from low-cell-number fractions were prepared with the SMART-Seq v4 Ultra Low Input RNA kit.

Whole-study results and caveats: Re-detected after boosting: most primary clones, almost 98% of CD4 and under 90% of CD8.

The CDR3 loop spans 13 amino acids. Germline assignment: CDR1 SGHRS and CDR2 YFSETQ. V was cut by 3 bases and J by 8 bases, with 12 bases left in between. As TCR cDNA was made by 5'RACE template switching, a universal primer site and UMIs were added. TCRdb itself ran the 5' RACE reads through MiXCR, one entry per CDR3 protein. The sample holds around 340,000 distinct CDR3 sequences; roughly an eighth are singletons and the top ten take 2.5% to 3.5%. To note about this clonotype: What it binds is not known.

The J gene is TRBJ1-5, the V gene TRBV5-1; D is ambiguous. The sequence came from a man aged 18-30 years who received the YFV17D yellow fever vaccine. The sequencing here drew on CD4+ T cells sorted from PBMCs, taken 15 days after the yellow fever booster vaccination. The CDR3 region has the DNA TGCGCCAGCAGCTCTAAACGGGGAGAGCCCCAGCATTTT. This codes for CASSSKRGEPQHF.